This T cell receptor beta chain was captured by sequencing in a study of beta chain features in type 1 diabetes. Study findings and constraints: Among all four CD4+ subsets, Type 1 diabetes patients had TCRB CDR3s that were moderately but significantly shorter.

Concerning this clone itself: Its specificity is not known.

The CDR3 contains 13 residues. The germline V gene has CDR1 SGHTA and CDR2 FQGTGA. Deletions cut 5 bases from V and 6 bases from J, with 12 bases between. Stem cell-like memory, regulatory, central memory and naive CD4+ cells were sorted via CD45RO/CCR7/CD25/CD127/CD95/CD27. Every bit of the isolated RNA underwent reverse transcription, so sequencing read expressed TCRB transcripts. Clones were read by immunoSEQ multiplex PCR, and TCRdb kept only the in-frame ones, dropping some. This table has 95,000 to 150,000 clones, approximately 15% appearing once. The source material was central memory CD4+ T cells from blood. The clonotype comes from a man between 18 and 29 years old with type 1 diabetes. The chain uses TRBV7-3 and TRBJ2-3; D is undetermined. The CDR3 region has the DNA TGTGCCAGCAGCCCTTCATCGTTGGATACGCAGTATTTT. Protein product: CASSPSSLDTQYF.